One and the same sample provided the 29 T cell receptor beta chains below, sequenced in a study of regulatory T cells in long-lasting Graves disease. For TCR beta, libraries came from iRepertoire HTBI primers and Arm-PCR of CDR3 regions. TCRdb recomputed calls from the multiplex PCR reads with MiXCR, one row per CDR3 protein. The data show around 480,000 distinct CDR3 sequences, with 15% to 20% seen just once and 12% held by the top ten. Documented time point: newly diagnosed GD, antithyroid drugs for less than 3 months. RNA isolated from PBMCs was used to make the TCR library. These data also featured in a second study, about T cells in Graves' hyperthyroidism and ophthalmopathy.

The material sequenced was peripheral blood mononuclear cells (PBMCs), taken at new diagnosis, from a patient treated with antithyroid drugs. The source is a middle-aged man with Graves disease.

A few counts support this clonotype. The gene calls are TRBV9 and TRBJ1-1, with 11 bases aligning to TRBD1. Germline V gene lookup returns CDR1 SGDLS and CDR2 YYNGEE. J gave up 1 base and V 4 bases, and 3 bases lay outside the gene matches. CDR3 length equals 15 residues. The CDR3 nucleotides read TGTGCCAGCAGCACCGGACAGGGGGCGAACACTGAAGCTTTCTTT. This codes for CASSTGQGANTEAFF.

This clonotype was observed at least ten times. V gene TRBV2 combines with J gene TRBJ1-2, with 9 positions matching TRBD1. Germline CDR1 reads SNHLY; CDR2 reads FYNNEI. V shed 7 bases and J 5 bases; nucleotides not matched to a gene: 11. The CDR3 runs 15 residues. CDR3 sequence (DNA): TGTGCCAGCAAGAAGGCCGGGACAGGGACATATGGCTACACCTTC. It yields the protein CASKKAGTGTYGYTF.

In its sample, this clonotype was seen a few times. The chain carries TRBV10-2 and TRBJ2-5, with D possibly called TRBD1 or TRBD2 (6 bases each). The CDR3 sequence is 17 residues long. Germline V gene lookup returns CDR1 WSHSY and CDR2 SAAADI. Trimming pared 3 bases from V and 2 bases from J, leaving 19 bases between. This CDR3 is CASSDSPWGAGQETQYF. CDR3 bases: TGCGCCAGCAGTGACTCTCCCTGGGGGGCCGGACAAGAGACCCAGTACTTC.

This clonotype has at least ten counts. The chain couples TRBV11-2 to TRBJ2-3; no clear D. The germline V gene has CDR1 SGHAT and CDR2 FQNNGV. Trimming pared 4 bases from V and 2 bases from J, leaving 13 bases between. This CDR3 is built from 15 residues. The CDR3 protein is CASSSGIGLTDTQYF. CDR3 nucleotides: TGTGCCAGCAGCTCTGGAATAGGTCTCACAGATACGCAGTATTTT.

The CDR3 DNA reads as TGTGCCAGCAGTTTGTCCCGGGGCCTACTTAACTATGGCTACACCTTC. This sequence encodes CASSLSRGLLNYGYTF. The gene calls are TRBV27 and TRBJ1-2, with TRBD1 as a possible D gene (5 bases). V lost 3 bases and J 1 base, leaving 15 bases between the germline ends. The CDR3 runs to 16 residues. The germline V gene has CDR1 MNHEY and CDR2 SMNVEV (reference sequence).

This clonotype has a count of ten or more. V and J are TRBV11-3 and TRBJ2-1; 7 nucleotides match TRBD2. The V gene's germline CDR1 is SGHNT and CDR2 YENEEA. V gave up 8 bases and J gave up 8 bases; unmatched junction bases: 9. The CDR3 has 13 amino acids. In DNA, the CDR3 is TGTGCCAGCGGGCTGGGGGGGAAGGATGAGCAGTTCTTC. Its protein is CASGLGGKDEQFF.

This clonotype was observed a handful of times. V is TRBV28 and J is TRBJ1-5; 7 bases are shared with TRBD1. V was clipped by 4 bases and J by 5 bases; unmatched bases: 8. This CDR3 comprises 15 residues. CDR1 MDHEN and CDR2 SYDVKM come from the germline V gene. The CDR3 DNA is TGTGCCAGCAGTTCGGGCAGGGGGGTTGATCAGCCCCAGCATTTT. It translates to CASSSGRGVDQPQHF.

The chain employs TRBV20-1 and TRBJ2-1, with TRBD2 identical over 8 bases. With 6 bases clipped from V and 6 bases from J, the junction kept 7 bases outside the gene matches. Germline-derived CDR1 and CDR2 are DFQATT and SNEGSKA (reference sequence). CDR3 length: 13 residues. Written as DNA, the CDR3 is TGCAGTGCAAAGGGACTAGTCGGCAATGAGCAGTTCTTC. Its protein product is CSAKGLVGNEQFF.

This clonotype has a handful of counts. The chain carries TRBV5-1 and TRBJ2-3, with TRBD2 matching 9 bases. Looked up from germline, CDR1 is SGHRS and CDR2 is YFSETQ. The length of the CDR3 is 15 residues. V was pared by 5 bases and J by 6 bases, with 10 bases of the junction left unmatched. The CDR3 here is CASRGGLASADTQYF. The CDR3 DNA sequence: TGCGCCAGCAGAGGCGGACTAGCGAGTGCGGATACGCAGTATTTT.

This clonotype was picked up many times. This chain joins TRBV11-2 and TRBJ1-2; weak D call: TRBD1 (5 bases). The CDR3 extends over 15 amino acids. The V end lost 2 bases, the J end lost 4 bases, and 14 bases lay between the germline ends. The V gene's germline CDR1 is SGHAT and CDR2 FQNNGV. CDR3 DNA sequence: TGTGCCAGCAGCTTACGGCAGGGAGGTATCTATGGCTACACCTTC. Translated, it gives CASSLRQGGIYGYTF. Variable domain in full (rest from reference TRBV11-2 and TRBJ1-2): EAGVAQSPRYKIIEKRQSVAFWCNPISGHATLYWYQQILGQGPKLLIQFQNNGVVDDSQLPKDRFSAERLKGVDSTLKIQPAKLEDSAVYLCASSLRQGGIYGYTFGSGTRLTVV.

This clonotype was counted many times. One end of the junction does not line up with germline, which may come from a read error. The genes are TRBV3-1 and TRBJ2-5, with D possibly TRBD2 on 5 matching bases. The germline CDR1 and CDR2 sequences are LGHDT and YNNKEL (reference sequence). This CDR3 has 12 amino acids. The CDR3 loop is CASSQDPGFFHF. CDR3 nucleotides: TGTGCCAGCAGCCAAGATCCGGGGTTTTTCCACTTC.

The sample holds a few counts of this clonotype. DNA of the CDR3: TGTGCCAGCAGCCAAGATTGGGTCCAGGGCCCCTACAATGAGCAGTACTTC. This sequence encodes CASSQDWVQGPYNEQYF. V and J are TRBV3-1 and TRBJ2-1; tentative D call: TRBD1 (5 bases). The J call is uncertain, as TRBJ2-7 better fits the DNA end. The CDR3 is 17 residues long. Germline loops: CDR1 LGHDT, CDR2 YNNKEL (reference sequence).

This clonotype was picked up many times. The genes are TRBV3-1 and TRBJ1-5; no clear D. Germline-derived CDR1 and CDR2 are LGHDT and YNNKEL (reference sequence). The CDR3 loop spans 15 amino acids. V was pared by 0 bases and J by 1 base, with 7 bases between. CDR3 DNA: TGTGCCAGCAGCCAAGACCGCCAAAGCAATCAGCCCCAGCATTTT. It specifies CASSQDRQSNQPQHF. The whole variable domain, remainder taken from reference TRBV3-1 and TRBJ1-5, is DTAVSQTPKYLVTQMGNDKSIKCEQNLGHDTMYWYKQDSKKFLKIMFSYNNKELIINETVPNRFSPKSPDKAHLNLHINSLELGDSAVYFCASSQDRQSNQPQHFGDGTRLSIL.

This clonotype was counted many times. The chain recombines TRBV30 with TRBJ1-1; weak D call: TRBD1 (6 bases). Trimming stripped 8 bases from V and 2 bases from J, with 18 bases between. The length of the CDR3 is 14 residues. Germline V gene data show CDR1 as GTSNPN and CDR2 as SVGIG (reference sequence). The CDR3: CAQATGYDNTEAFF. The CDR3, as DNA: TGTGCCCAAGCTACAGGGTATGACAACACTGAAGCTTTCTTT.

This clonotype was observed at least ten times. The chain carries TRBV7-9 and TRBJ2-3; 14 bases map to TRBD2. J gave up 3 bases and V 4 bases, and 6 bases lay outside the gene matches. Germline CDR1 is SEHNR and CDR2 is FQNEAQ (reference sequence). This CDR3 region has 17 residues. This CDR3 is CASSSEGLAGETDTQYF. The DNA of the CDR3 is TGTGCCAGCAGCTCAGAGGGACTAGCGGGAGAGACAGATACGCAGTATTTT.

This clonotype was detected many times. V gene TRBV7-8 combines with J gene TRBJ2-7, with 9 nucleotides matching TRBD2. The CDR3 extends over 14 amino acids. J lost 0 bases, V lost 7 bases, and 4 bases had no gene match. In germline, CDR1 is SGHVS, CDR2 FQNEAQ. CDR3 protein: CASTAAGGSYEQYF. The CDR3, as DNA: TGTGCCAGCACCGCAGCGGGAGGCTCCTACGAGCAGTACTTC.

This clonotype was detected many times. This chain links TRBV2 with TRBJ1-1, with D perhaps matching TRBD1 (6 bases). The CDR3 totals 11 residues. Germline lookup yields CDR1 SNHLY and CDR2 FYNNEI. Deletions cut 3 bases from V and 11 bases from J, with 10 bases between. DNA of the CDR3: TGTGCCAGCAGTGACCTCGGACAGGCTTTCTTT. It codes for CASSDLGQAFF. The full variable domain, completed using reference TRBV2 and TRBJ1-1, is EPEVTQTPSHQVTQMGQEVILRCVPISNHLYFYWYRQILGQKVEFLVSFYNNEISEKSEIFDDQFSVERPDGSNFTLKIRSTKLEDSAMYFCASSDLGQAFFGQGTRLTVV.

This clonotype was recorded at least ten times. This chain links TRBV5-4 with TRBJ1-1, with TRBD1 identical over 7 bases. Per germline, CDR1 SGHNT and CDR2 YYREEE (reference sequence). Trimming at V came to 4 bases and at J to 8 bases, leaving 5 bases not matched to a gene. The CDR3 is made up of 12 amino acids. The CDR3 region is CASSLLTGEAFF. In DNA, the CDR3 is TGTGCCAGCAGCCTATTGACAGGGGAAGCTTTCTTT.

This clonotype was counted ten times or more. The gene calls are TRBV6-2 or TRBV6-3 and TRBJ2-7; 7 nucleotides match TRBD2. Looked up from germline, CDR1 is MNHEY and CDR2 is SVGEGT. CDR3 size: 14 residues. Trimming cost V 6 bases and J 3 bases; bases outside gene matches: 8. CDR3 DNA sequence: TGTGCCAGCAGGGACGGGGGGAGCCTCTACGAGCAGTACTTC. This sequence encodes CASRDGGSLYEQYF.

The V gene is TRBV12-5, the J gene TRBJ1-5, with D possibly being TRBD1 (6 bases). The germline CDR1 and CDR2 sequences are LGHNT and FRNRAP. V dropped 5 bases and J dropped 1 base, with 9 bases sitting between them. The CDR3 is made up of 14 amino acids. The CDR3 DNA follows: TGTGCTAGTGGTCTTGGACAGAGCAATCAGCCCCAGCATTTT. Translated, it gives CASGLGQSNQPQHF.

J is TRBJ2-5 and V is TRBV4-1, with 11 nucleotides matching TRBD1. Unmatched junction bases numbered 4, after V lost 0 bases and J lost 1 base. Germline CDR1 MGHRA, CDR2 YSYEKL. The CDR3 is made up of 17 amino acids. CDR3 DNA: TGCGCCAGCAGCCAAGAGGACAGGGGGCGCCCCCAAGAGACCCAGTACTTC. Amino acids: CASSQEDRGRPQETQYF.

The chain is built from TRBV2 and TRBJ2-7; weak D call: TRBD2 (5 bases). The CDR3 is made up of 16 amino acids. Looked up from germline, CDR1 is SNHLY and CDR2 is FYNNEI. Between the trimmed V and J ends, which lost 4 bases and 4 bases, there was a span of 20 bases. The CDR3, as DNA: TGTGCCAGCAGTGCTCAGAAGGAGGTGATTAGTTACGAGCAGTACTTC. This sequence encodes CASSAQKEVISYEQYF. Full variable domain (outside the CDR3, taken from reference TRBV2 and TRBJ2-7): EPEVTQTPSHQVTQMGQEVILRCVPISNHLYFYWYRQILGQKVEFLVSFYNNEISEKSEIFDDQFSVERPDGSNFTLKIRSTKLEDSAMYFCASSAQKEVISYEQYFGPGTRLTVT.

This clonotype was observed many times. The V gene is TRBV7-2, the J gene TRBJ2-5; D gene uncertain. CDR1 and CDR2 from the germline V gene are SGHTA and FQGNSA. V lost 5 bases and J 5 bases, leaving 6 bases between the germline ends. This CDR3 spans 11 amino acids. The CDR3 coding sequence is TGTGCCAGCAGCCAGATGGAGACCCAGTACTTC. Protein sequence: CASSQMETQYF.

For this clonotype: This likely traces to a read error, being one base from a far larger clone. This chain connects TRBV5-1 to TRBJ2-1; no clear D gene. The last part of the DNA fits TRBJ2-7 better; the J call may be wrong. Germline V lookup: CDR1 SGHRS, CDR2 YFSETQ. The CDR3 loop spans 12 amino acids. The CDR3 protein is CASSLTYNEQYF. As DNA, the CDR3 is TGTGCCAGCAGCTTAACCTACAATGAGCAGTACTTC.

In this sample, this clonotype turned up a few times. The V call is TRBV4-1, the J call TRBJ2-1, with D unresolved. Trimming removed 0 bases from V and 8 bases from J, with 17 bases in between. The CDR3 runs to 16 residues. The germline CDR1 and CDR2 sequences are MGHRA and YSYEKL. This chain's CDR3 is CASSQDSANFPHEQFF. DNA for the CDR3: TGCGCCAGCAGCCAAGATTCGGCTAACTTCCCCCATGAGCAGTTCTTC.

In its sample, this clonotype was seen a few times. The J gene is TRBJ2-2, the V gene TRBV9; the D gene is possibly TRBD2 (6 bases). With 3 bases removed from V and 1 base from J, the gap between germline ends came to 10 bases. Germline values: CDR1 SGDLS, CDR2 YYNGEE. CDR3 length equals 15 residues. DNA for the CDR3: TGTGCCAGCAGCGAACTAGCAGAGAACACCGGGGAGCTGTTTTTT. It is translated as CASSELAENTGELFF.

This clonotype was recorded many times. This chain joins TRBV5-1 and TRBJ2-3; 8 bases align to TRBD1. Germline assignment: CDR1 SGHRS and CDR2 YFSETQ. After removal of 5 bases from V and 2 bases from J, the junction contained 7 bases not matched to a gene. The CDR3 sequence is 15 residues long. CDR3 loop: CASSSQGDFTDTQYF. CDR3 in DNA: TGCGCCAGCAGTTCACAGGGGGATTTCACAGATACGCAGTATTTT.

The rearrangement links TRBV6-1 to TRBJ2-7, with a possible D match to TRBD1 (5 bases). Germline loops: CDR1 MNHNS, CDR2 SASEGT. Trimming left V 6 bases short and J 5 bases short, with 20 bases between. This CDR3 has 15 residues. The CDR3 DNA is TGTGCCAGCAGCCGAACCAGACAGTTCCGGAACGAGCAGTACTTC. This translates into CASSRTRQFRNEQYF.

Turning to this clonotype: A read error may explain this, as a much larger clone is one base away. This chain joins TRBV3-1 and TRBJ2-3, with a tentative D call TRBD1 (6 bases). The CDR3 sequence is 14 residues long. The ends were cut back, 3 bases at V and 2 bases at J, with 9 bases in the middle. Germline lookup yields CDR1 LGHDT and CDR2 YNNKEL (reference sequence). Written as DNA, the CDR3 is TGTGCCAGCAGCCAGGACAGCTACACAGATACGCAGTATTTT. Translation gives CASSQDSYTDTQYF.